The 18 T cell receptor beta chains reported below all come from one sample, sequenced in a study of blood T cell repertoires in COVID-19. Sequenced by immunoSEQ multiplex PCR; TCRdb stores in-frame clones only, minus some. The data contain about 260,000 clones, around 89% of them singletons. The sequenced sample was PBMCs or T cells enriched from blood (not recorded which). The receptors were sampled from a woman aged 45-65 years who had recovered from COVID-19.

This clone was observed a single time. The chain is built from TRBV3-1 (or the pseudogene TRBV3-2) and TRBJ2-7, with D unclear. This CDR3 is built from 13 residues. Germline V lookup: CDR1 LGHDT, CDR2 YNNKEL (reference sequence). V was trimmed by 3 bases and J by 2 bases, leaving 8 bases between them. In DNA, the CDR3 is TGTGCCAGCAGCCACCTGGGCCCCTACGAGCAGTACTTC. This encodes CASSHLGPYEQYF.

The table lists this clone with a count of one. V gene TRBV10-3 combines with J gene TRBJ2-3; 9 bases agree with TRBD2. CDR1 and CDR2 (germline): ENHRY, SYGVKD. There are 14 residues in the CDR3. V shed 3 bases and J 8 bases; nucleotides not matched to a gene: 6. The CDR3 coding sequence is TGTGCCATCAGTGACCCGGGAGCGGGGGGTACGCAGTATTTT. Its translation: CAISDPGAGGTQYF.

This clone was detected a few times. In DNA, the CDR3 is TGTGCCAGCAGTCACGGACTGGGTTCACCCCTCCACTTT. It specifies CASSHGLGSPLHF. The genes are TRBV28 and TRBJ1-6, with unresolved D. CDR3 length: 13 residues. CDR1 is MDHEN and CDR2 is SYDVKM in the germline V gene. Between the trimmed V and J ends, which lost 5 bases and 9 bases, there was a span of 11 bases. Drawing the rest from reference TRBV28 and TRBJ1-6, the complete variable domain is DVKVTQSSRYLVKRTGEKVFLECVQDMDHENMFWYRQDPGLGLRLIYFSYDVKMKEKGDIPEGYSVSREKKERFSLILESASTNQTSMYLCASSHGLGSPLHFGNGTRLTVT.

The chain combines TRBV1 with TRBJ1-4. TRBV1 is tagged as a pseudogene. The CDR3 covers 19 residues. CDR3 residues: CTSSQVSIGGRGGNEKLFF. For the CDR3, the DNA is TGCACCAGCAGCCAAGTATCGATCGGAGGGCGTGGGGGTAATGAAAAACTGTTTTTT.

The rearrangement uses TRBV7-6 and TRBJ1-6, with D maybe TRBD1 (6 bases). V was cut by 1 base and J by 5 bases, with 9 bases left in between. Germline CDR1 and CDR2: SGHVS and FNYEAQ. This CDR3 contains 15 residues. For the CDR3, the DNA is TGTGCCAGCAGCTTAGGGACAGTAAATAATTCACCCCTCCACTTT. It specifies CASSLGTVNNSPLHF.

V gene TRBV27 combines with J gene TRBJ1-3, with a possible D match to TRBD1 (5 bases). Per the germline V gene, CDR1 is MNHEY and CDR2 is SMNVEV (reference sequence). Trimming shortened V by 3 bases and J by 2 bases, and 11 bases separated the two germline ends. The CDR3 covers 15 residues. CDR3 DNA sequence: TGTGCCAGCAGTTTCTCCCTAGGGGCTGGAAACACCATATATTTT. It codes for CASSFSLGAGNTIYF.

This chain joins TRBV30 and TRBJ1-2; D possibly corresponds to TRBD1 (5 bases). There are 12 residues in the CDR3. Deletions cut 3 bases from V and 4 bases from J, with 9 bases between. The V gene's germline CDR1 is GTSNPN and CDR2 SVGIG (reference sequence). CDR3 loop: CAWSAQGYGYTF. CDR3 bases: TGTGCCTGGAGCGCGCAGGGCTATGGCTACACCTTC.

This chain links TRBV5-4 with TRBJ1-1; TRBD1 might be the D (6 bases). The CDR3 contains 12 residues. CDR1 is SGHNT, CDR2 YYREEE, per germline (reference sequence). V lost 2 bases, J lost 7 bases, and 9 bases lay in between. The CDR3 nucleotides are TGTGCCAGCAGCTTCGGGACACTTGAAGCTTTCTTT. Translated, it gives CASSFGTLEAFF.

The chain has TRBV7-2 and TRBJ1-1, with D perhaps matching TRBD1 (5 bases). V lost 2 bases, J lost 1 base, and 8 bases lay in between. The CDR3 sequence is 14 residues long. The germline V gene has CDR1 SGHTA and CDR2 FQGNSA. CDR3: CASSLQGWNTEAFF. The CDR3 coding sequence is TGTGCCAGCAGCTTACAGGGCTGGAACACTGAAGCTTTCTTT.

The chain carries TRBV28 and TRBJ2-7; 8 bases align to TRBD1. The germline gives CDR1 MDHEN, CDR2 SYDVKM. The CDR3 spans 14 residues. V dropped 7 bases and J dropped 3; count of bases not matched to a gene: 8. The CDR3 DNA is TGTGCCAGCACTAAGGACAGGGACCACTACGAGCAGTACTTC. Protein sequence: CASTKDRDHYEQYF.

V is TRBV11-2 and J is TRBJ2-7, with D possibly being TRBD1 (5 bases). Trimming shortened V by 4 bases and J by 3 bases, and 10 bases separated the two germline ends. Germline V gene sequence: CDR1 SGHAT, CDR2 FQNNGV. This CDR3 is built from 13 residues. In DNA, the CDR3 is TGTGCCAGCAGCTATACAGGAGTCTACGAGCAGTACTTC. Translating it yields CASSYTGVYEQYF.

This clone was seen a single time. The chain joins TRBV2 to TRBJ1-2; 7 positions agree with TRBD1. CDR3 length: 14 residues. V shed 2 bases, J shed 8 bases, and the junction held 8 bases outside the gene matches. Germline V CDR1 and CDR2: SNHLY, FYNNEI. The chain's CDR3 is CASSENNRGGGYTF. The DNA for the CDR3 is TGTGCCAGCAGTGAAAATAACAGGGGCGGCGGCTACACCTTC. Together with reference TRBV2 and TRBJ1-2, the CDR3 gives the full variable domain: EPEVTQTPSHQVTQMGQEVILRCVPISNHLYFYWYRQILGQKVEFLVSFYNNEISEKSEIFDDQFSVERPDGSNFTLKIRSTKLEDSAMYFCASSENNRGGGYTFGSGTRLTVV.

This sequence joins TRBV7-2 and TRBJ1-1, with TRBD1 matching 7 bases. The germline V gene encodes CDR1 SGHTA and CDR2 FQGNSA. The CDR3 length is 14 residues. V shed 5 bases and J 2 bases; nucleotides not matched to a gene: 5. This chain's CDR3 is CASSPGTANTEAFF. CDR3 sequence (DNA): TGTGCCAGCAGCCCCGGGACAGCTAACACTGAAGCTTTCTTT.

The chain couples TRBV7-9 to TRBJ1-1; TRBD1 is a possible D gene (6 bases). V lost 4 bases to trimming and J lost 0 bases, with 12 bases between them. Germline lookup yields CDR1 SEHNR and CDR2 FQNEAQ (reference sequence). This CDR3 has 15 residues. Here the CDR3 reads CASSSGQHMNTEAFF. CDR3 sequence (DNA): TGTGCCAGCAGCTCAGGACAGCATATGAACACTGAAGCTTTCTTT.

The rearrangement joins TRBV2 to TRBJ1-1; D perhaps matches TRBD1 (6 bases). The CDR3 spans 15 residues. V lost 2 bases to trimming and J lost 0 bases, with 10 bases between them. Germline assignment: CDR1 SNHLY and CDR2 FYNNEI. The CDR3 loop is CASSETGRMNTEAFF. CDR3 nucleotides: TGTGCCAGCAGTGAAACAGGGAGAATGAACACTGAAGCTTTCTTT.

The chain links TRBV2 to TRBJ2-2, with unresolved D. The germline V and J ends were trimmed by 4 bases and 3 bases, with 9 bases remaining between them. The V gene's germline CDR1 is SNHLY and CDR2 FYNNEI. This CDR3 has 14 residues. DNA for the CDR3: TGTGCCAGCAGTGTGAGTCTTTACACCGGGGAGCTGTTTTTT. Its protein product is CASSVSLYTGELFF.

This clone was detected once. The CDR3 DNA reads TGTGCCAGCAGCTTCGGCAGGGAAACCGGGGAGCTGTTTTTT. It specifies CASSFGRETGELFF. The gene calls are TRBV11-1 and TRBJ2-2, with a possible D match to TRBD1 (5 bases). Germline CDR1 is SGHAT and CDR2 is FQDESV (reference sequence). The V end was cut by 3 bases, the J end by 5 bases, with 10 bases between. There are 14 residues in the CDR3. Looking up the rest from reference TRBV11-1 and TRBJ2-2 gives the full variable domain: EAEVAQSPRYKITEKSQAVAFWCDPISGHATLYWYRQILGQGPELLVQFQDESVVDDSQLPKDRFSAERLKGVDSTLKIQPAELGDSAMYLCASSFGRETGELFFGEGSRLTVL.

This clone was picked up one time. The rearrangement links TRBV18 to TRBJ1-4; 9 nucleotides line up with TRBD1. The CDR3 has 15 residues. The V gene end was trimmed by 1 base and the J gene end by 8 bases; junction bases not matched to a gene: 5. The V gene's germline CDR1 is KGHSH and CDR2 LQKENI. Written as DNA, the CDR3 is TGTGCCAGCTCACCACGGGGACAGGGAGACGAAAAACTGTTTTTT. This gives the protein CASSPRGQGDEKLFF.